The rows below give T cell receptor beta chains drawn from one sample of a study of T cells after yellow fever vaccination. TCRdb itself ran the 5' RACE reads through MiXCR, one entry per CDR3 protein. The table has about 340,000 distinct CDR3 sequences, approximately 12% seen once. This material consisted of CD4+ T cells sorted from PBMCs, taken 15 days after the yellow fever booster vaccination. The source is a man aged 18 to 30 who received the YFV17D yellow fever vaccine. Each CDR3 is given with its conserved first and last residue. Each record gives: clone size, V gene, J gene, D gene, CDR3 DNA, CDR3 protein. A D gene is named only where the DNA matches it firmly. The size entry is marked missing in some rows and otherwise reads once, few, many or a size class.

.	TRBV7-2	TRBJ2-3	TRBD2	TGTGCCAGCAGCTTATTCTTAGCGGGGGTAGGGACAGATACGCAGTATTTT	CASSLFLAGVGTDTQYF
few	TRBV7-9	TRBJ1-2	.	TGTGCCAGCAGCTGGAAGGACGGGACTTTCAACTATGGCTACACCTTC	CASSWKDGTFNYGYTF
.	TRBV6-5	TRBJ1-1	.	TGTGCCAGCAGTTACTCCCGGGCGAACACTGAAGCTTTCTTT	CASSYSRANTEAFF
.	TRBV28	TRBJ2-1	TRBD1	TGTGCCAGCACCCCCGGACAGGTCTCCTACAATGAGCAGTTCTTC	CASTPGQVSYNEQFF
.	TRBV24-1	TRBJ2-3	.	TGTGCCACCCAGGGGTCGAGCACAGATACGCAGTATTTT	CATQGSSTDTQYF
.	TRBV7-6	TRBJ2-2	TRBD1	TGTGCCAGCAGCCTTAACAGGGGGCATAAGTCCGGGGAGCTGTTTTTT	CASSLNRGHKSGELFF
few	TRBV12-5	TRBJ1-5	TRBD1	TGTGCTAGTGGTTTGAACCGGGACAGGGACGGGCAGCCCCAGCATTTT	CASGLNRDRDGQPQHF
.	TRBV20-1	TRBJ2-3	.	TGCAGTGCTAGAGACGTAGATACGCAGTATTTT	CSARDVDTQYF
.	TRBV6-5	TRBJ2-5	.	TGTGCCAGCAGTCCCACAACGTACCAAGAGACCCAGTACTTC	CASSPTTYQETQYF
few	TRBV12-3/TRBV12-4	TRBJ1-6	.	TGTGCCAGCAGTTTGGGTCTGAATAATTCACCCCTCCACTTT	CASSLGLNNSPLHF
.	TRBV30	TRBJ2-5	.	TGTGCCTGGTCTGGGGGGTCGGGAGAGACCCAGTACTTC	CAWSGGSGETQYF
few	TRBV6-2/TRBV6-3	TRBJ1-6	.	TGTGCCAGCACCGTCTATTATGATTCACCCCTCCACTTT	CASTVYYDSPLHF
many	TRBV6-6	TRBJ1-2	.	TGTGCCAGCAAGGAGGCAGGGGACGCTAACTATGGCTACACCTTC	CASKEAGDANYGYTF
.	TRBV7-8	TRBJ2-4	TRBD1	TGTGCCAGCAGCATTAAACTGGGACAGTTTGGGAACTATCAGTACTTC	CASSIKLGQFGNYQYF
.	TRBV20-1	TRBJ2-7	.	TGCAGTGCTAGAGTGACAGGGAGGGCACTCGGCGAGCAGTACTTC	CSARVTGRALGEQYF
few	TRBV14	TRBJ1-1	.	TGTGCCAGCAGCCAAGAAAGGGACCCACAGTATGCTTTCTTT	CASSQERDPQYAFF
few	TRBV4-2	TRBJ2-1	TRBD2	TGTGCCAGCAGCCAAGGCTCCGGGACTAGCGGGGGTGTTGATGAGCAGTTCTTC	CASSQGSGTSGGVDEQFF
many	TRBV4-3	TRBJ2-1	TRBD2	TGCGCCAGCAGCCAAGTTAGTAGCGGGGGGATGTTAATAGAGCAGTTCTTC	CASSQVSSGGMLIEQFF
.	TRBV5-1	TRBJ2-7	.	TGCGCCAGCAGCTTGGAACCAGCCGTCTACGAGCAGTACTTC	CASSLEPAVYEQYF
.	TRBV5-4	TRBJ2-5	TRBD2	TGTGCCAGCAGCTTCTCAAGCGGGGGGGTGTTGGAGACCCAGTACTTC	CASSFSSGGVLETQYF
.	TRBV28	TRBJ1-5	TRBD1	TGTGCCAGCATCCATAAGATTACCAGGGGGGGGAATCAGCCCCAGCATTTT	CASIHKITRGGNQPQHF
.	TRBV7-9	TRBJ2-1	.	TGTGCCAGCAGCCACTACCGGGACTTGACTAATGAGCAGTTCTTC	CASSHYRDLTNEQFF
many	TRBV7-9	TRBJ1-5	.	TGTGCCAGCAGCTTATACAATTATGGGGGGGGCAATCAGCCCCAGCATTTT	CASSLYNYGGGNQPQHF
few	TRBV20-1	TRBJ2-3	.	TGCAGTGCTAGATCACGGGGGAGTAGGACAGATACGCAGTATTTT	CSARSRGSRTDTQYF
few	TRBV3-1	TRBJ1-2	.	TGTGCCAGCAGCCCCACCGACAGAGGCTACACCTTC	CASSPTDRGYTF
few	TRBV5-4	TRBJ1-1	.	TGTGCCAGCAGCTTTGATAGTACTGAAGCTTTCTTT	CASSFDSTEAFF
many	TRBV5-1	TRBJ2-5	.	TGCGCCAGCAGATCCGGGACGGAACAAGAGACCCAGTACTTC	CASRSGTEQETQYF
many	TRBV29-1	TRBJ2-5	.	TGCAGCGTTGAAGGGGCCAGCGAGGGGGAGACCCAGTACTTC	CSVEGASEGETQYF
.	TRBV5-1	TRBJ2-3	TRBD2	TGCGCCAGCAGCTCCTACCCGGGACTAGCGGATACAGATACGCAGTATTTT	CASSSYPGLADTDTQYF
.	TRBV20-1	TRBJ1-1	.	TGCAGTGCTAGAGGCGGGGCCCTCGGCGCTGAAGCTTTCTTT	CSARGGALGAEAFF
few	TRBV9	TRBJ1-1	TRBD1	TGTGCCAGCAGCGCTGGGCTGCCGGGACAGGGGGTCACTGAAGCTTTCTTT	CASSAGLPGQGVTEAFF
few	TRBV9	TRBJ2-2	.	TGTGCCAGCAGCGTAAATCCATATCGGAACACCGGGGAGCTGTTTTTT	CASSVNPYRNTGELFF
.	TRBV7-9	TRBJ2-5	TRBD1	TGTGCCAGCTGTCGGGGACAGCAAGAGACCCAGTACTTC	CASCRGQQETQYF